The next 14 T cell receptor beta chains were all read from a single sample in a study of OX40 agonist ivuxolimab in advanced cancers. TCRdb keeps only in-frame clones here, not all; method: immunoSEQ multiplex PCR. The data contain about 18,000 clones, approximately 83% of them seen just once; the ten biggest clones take up 62%. Sample: CD4+ or CD8+ T cells sorted from blood, taken in a trial of the OX40 agonist ivuxolimab. These receptors all stem from an adult with an advanced solid tumor such as melanoma, head and neck, liver or kidney cancer.

The genes are TRBV5-6 and TRBJ2-7, with TRBD2 matching over 7 bases. There are 17 residues in the CDR3. Germline V gene sequence: CDR1 SGHDT, CDR2 YYEEEE. V lost 3 bases to trimming and J lost 0 bases; unmatched junction nucleotides: 12. The CDR3 nucleotides read TGTGCCAGCAGCTCTACCGCCCGGGCTAGCGGCTCCTACGAGCAGTACTTC. It yields the protein CASSSTARASGSYEQYF.

This chain uses TRBV30 with TRBJ1-1; no definite D call. V lost 0 bases, J lost 4 bases, and 3 bases lay in between. Germline V lookup: CDR1 GTSNPN, CDR2 SVGIG (reference sequence). This CDR3 has 11 amino acids. The CDR3 spells CAWSVGTEAFF. Written as DNA, the CDR3 is TGTGCCTGGAGTGTGGGCACTGAAGCTTTCTTT.

The chain couples TRBV11-2 to TRBJ2-1, with D hard to call. This CDR3 spans 14 amino acids. CDR1 and CDR2 from the germline V gene are SGHAT and FQNNGV. V lost 2 bases and J 6 bases, leaving 11 bases between the germline ends. CDR3 DNA sequence: TGTGCCAGCAGCTTACCAGCACGACTCAATGAGCAGTTCTTC. Translation gives CASSLPARLNEQFF.

In its sample, this clone was seen once. The V gene is TRBV11-2, the J gene TRBJ2-1, with 10 nucleotides matching TRBD2. Trimming removed 0 bases from V and 8 bases from J; junction bases left unmatched: 10. The length of the CDR3 is 17 residues. In germline, CDR1 is SGHAT, CDR2 FQNNGV. The CDR3 DNA sequence: TGTGCCAGCAGCTTAGATCGTGGGACTAGCGAATCCTATGAGCAGTTCTTC. It translates to CASSLDRGTSESYEQFF.

J is TRBJ1-3 and V is TRBV7-9, with D unresolved. Germline assignment: CDR1 SEHNR and CDR2 FQNEAQ (reference sequence). Between the trimmed V and J ends, which lost 1 base and 2 bases, there was a span of 12 bases. This CDR3 comprises 16 residues. The CDR3 region is CASSLGGVGTGNTIYF. The CDR3 coding sequence is TGTGCCAGCAGCTTAGGCGGGGTGGGGACTGGAAACACCATATATTTT.

Within the sample, this clone is hyperexpanded. The DNA for the CDR3 is TGCGCCAGCAGCTTGGTTGGCGCCGAAAAACTGTTTTTT. Translating gives CASSLVGAEKLFF. The chain has TRBV5-1 and TRBJ1-4; D unclear. Germline assignment: CDR1 SGHRS and CDR2 YFSETQ. The CDR3 contains 13 residues. V lost 0 bases and J lost 8, with 8 bases in between.

V usage is TRBV14 and J usage is TRBJ2-2; a weak D match, TRBD1 (5 bases). There are 15 residues in the CDR3. Germline lookup yields CDR1 SGHDN and CDR2 FVKESK. Deletions cut 3 bases from V and 0 bases from J, with 8 bases between. For the CDR3, the DNA is TGTGCCAGCAGCCACGACAGTACGAACACCGGGGAGCTGTTTTTT. This translates into CASSHDSTNTGELFF.

This sequence joins TRBV11-2 and TRBJ2-3; 14 bases are a match to TRBD2. Germline V gives CDR1 SGHAT, CDR2 FQNNGV. V shed 4 bases and J 3 bases; nucleotides not matched to a gene: 12. The CDR3 is made up of 19 amino acids. CDR3 in DNA: TGTGCCAGCAGCTCGGCACTCACAGGACTAGCGGGAGGAACAGATACGCAGTATTTT. As protein: CASSSALTGLAGGTDTQYF.

The chain is built from TRBV15 and TRBJ2-6; 7 bases are shared with TRBD1. The CDR3 is 18 amino acids. Per germline, CDR1 LNHNV and CDR2 YYDKDF (reference sequence). V dropped 5 bases and J dropped 0; count of bases not matched to a gene: 10. The CDR3: CATSGGRGGPSGANVLTF. The CDR3 DNA reads TGTGCCACCAGCGGGGGACGAGGGGGCCCCTCTGGGGCCAACGTCCTGACTTTC.

This rearrangement joins TRBV5-1 to TRBJ2-7; TRBD1 matches at 7 bases. This CDR3 region has 13 residues. Germline CDR1 reads SGHRS; CDR2 reads YFSETQ. V gave up 4 bases and J gave up 5 bases; unmatched junction bases: 6. The CDR3, as DNA: TGCGCCAGCAGCACCGACAGGGTACACGAGCAGTACTTC. This encodes CASSTDRVHEQYF.

The chain joins TRBV6-6 to TRBJ2-5; D gene uncertain. V lost 2 bases to trimming and J lost 1 base, with 8 bases between them. CDR1 MNHNY and CDR2 SVGAGI come from the germline V gene (reference sequence). This CDR3 has 14 amino acids. CDR3 sequence reads: CASSYTQLQETQYF. In nucleotides, the CDR3 is TGTGCCAGCAGTTACACCCAGCTCCAAGAGACCCAGTACTTC.

The rearrangement joins TRBV6-5 to TRBJ1-1; maybe TRBD1 (5 bases). The CDR3 length is 13 residues. Germline CDR1 MNHEY, CDR2 SVGAGI. V was shortened by 2 bases and J by 3 bases, with 7 bases between the two germline ends. CDR3 amino acids: CASSYAGHTEAFF. CDR3 nucleotide sequence: TGTGCCAGCAGTTACGCAGGGCACACTGAAGCTTTCTTT.

The chain is built from TRBV9 and TRBJ1-2, with TRBD1 as a possible D gene (5 bases). Germline CDR1 SGDLS, CDR2 YYNGEE. The V gene lost 0 bases and the J gene lost 7 bases, with 13 bases spanning the gap. This CDR3 is 14 amino acids long. The CDR3 protein is CASSVVGGAGGYTF. The CDR3 nucleotides read TGTGCCAGCAGCGTAGTAGGAGGGGCCGGTGGCTACACCTTC.

This chain uses TRBV7-9 with TRBJ2-2; D not resolved. Germline V lookup: CDR1 SEHNR, CDR2 FQNEAQ (reference sequence). The V end lost 4 bases, the J end lost 0 bases, and 3 bases lay between the germline ends. The CDR3 runs 13 residues. The CDR3 DNA sequence: TGTGCCAGCAGCTCAACGAACACCGGGGAGCTGTTTTTT. It translates to CASSSTNTGELFF.